The present entry profiles one T cell receptor beta chain with its context. Antigen specificity is unknown. Libraries were prepared by immunoSEQ multiplex PCR; TCRdb keeps only in-frame clonotypes and omits some of them. The data show some 140,000 clones, with roughly nine tenths seen just once and just over 3% held by the top ten. This sample is part of a study of T cell responses to AZD1222 COVID-19 vaccine. Study as a whole: Second-dose schedules of about 4 or about 12 weeks were combined. General observations from the study: Donors in the cohort were predominantly white British and more often female, and clonal diversity was possibly underestimated. Unmutated variant regions reportedly attract nearly half of all spike-specific TCRs. The peak T cell response came first, and repertoires were sampled only after it.

Per the germline V gene, CDR1 is WNHNN and CDR2 is SYGVQD (reference sequence). With 3 bases clipped from V and 3 bases from J, the junction kept 5 bases outside the gene matches. This CDR3 has 16 amino acids. The clonotype was recovered from an adult in good health. Sequenced material: peripheral blood, taken on day 0 of AZD1222 vaccination. The chain uses TRBV10-1 and TRBJ1-3; 10 bases match TRBD1. Here the CDR3 DNA reads TGCGCCAGCAGTGATCCGGGACAGGGGAATGGAAACACCATATATTTT. Translation: CASSDPGQGNGNTIYF.